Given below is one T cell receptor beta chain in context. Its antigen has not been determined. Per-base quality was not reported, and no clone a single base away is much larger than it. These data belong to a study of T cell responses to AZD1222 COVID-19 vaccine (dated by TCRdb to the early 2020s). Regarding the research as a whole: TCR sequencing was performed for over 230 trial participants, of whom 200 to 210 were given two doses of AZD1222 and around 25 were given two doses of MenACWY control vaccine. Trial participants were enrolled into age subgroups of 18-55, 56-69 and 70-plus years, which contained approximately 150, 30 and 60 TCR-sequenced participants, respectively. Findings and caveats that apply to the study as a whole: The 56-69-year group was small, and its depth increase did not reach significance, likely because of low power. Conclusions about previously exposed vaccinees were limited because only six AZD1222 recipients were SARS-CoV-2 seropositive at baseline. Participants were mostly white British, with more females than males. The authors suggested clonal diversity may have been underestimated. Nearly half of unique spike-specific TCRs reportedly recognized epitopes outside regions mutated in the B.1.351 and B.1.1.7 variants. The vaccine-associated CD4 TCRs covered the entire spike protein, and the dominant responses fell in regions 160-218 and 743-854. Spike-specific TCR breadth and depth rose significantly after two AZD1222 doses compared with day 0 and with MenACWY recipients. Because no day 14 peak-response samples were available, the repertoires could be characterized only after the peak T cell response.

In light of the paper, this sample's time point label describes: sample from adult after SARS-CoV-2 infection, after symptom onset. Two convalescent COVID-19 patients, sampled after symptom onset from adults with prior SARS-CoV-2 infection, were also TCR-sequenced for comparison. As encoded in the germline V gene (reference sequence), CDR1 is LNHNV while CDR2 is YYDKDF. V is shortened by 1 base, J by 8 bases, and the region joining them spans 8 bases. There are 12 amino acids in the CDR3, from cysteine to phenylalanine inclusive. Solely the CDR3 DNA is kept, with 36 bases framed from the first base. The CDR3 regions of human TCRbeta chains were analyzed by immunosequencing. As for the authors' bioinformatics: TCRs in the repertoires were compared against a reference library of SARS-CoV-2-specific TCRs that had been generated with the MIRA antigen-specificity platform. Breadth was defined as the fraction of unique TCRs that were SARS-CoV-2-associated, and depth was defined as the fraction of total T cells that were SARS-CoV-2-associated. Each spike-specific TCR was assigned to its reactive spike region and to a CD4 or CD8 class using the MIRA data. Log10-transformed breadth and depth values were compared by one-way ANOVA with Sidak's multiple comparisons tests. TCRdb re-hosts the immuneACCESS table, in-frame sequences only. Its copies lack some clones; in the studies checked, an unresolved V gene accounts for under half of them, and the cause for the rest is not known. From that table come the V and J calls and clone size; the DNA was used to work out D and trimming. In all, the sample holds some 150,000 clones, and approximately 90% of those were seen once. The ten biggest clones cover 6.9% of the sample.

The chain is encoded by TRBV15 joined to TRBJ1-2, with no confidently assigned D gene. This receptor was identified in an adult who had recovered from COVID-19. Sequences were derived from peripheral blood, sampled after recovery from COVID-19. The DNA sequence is TGTGCCACCAGCAGAGTAAGTGGCGGCTACACCTTC. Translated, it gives CATSRVSGGYTF.